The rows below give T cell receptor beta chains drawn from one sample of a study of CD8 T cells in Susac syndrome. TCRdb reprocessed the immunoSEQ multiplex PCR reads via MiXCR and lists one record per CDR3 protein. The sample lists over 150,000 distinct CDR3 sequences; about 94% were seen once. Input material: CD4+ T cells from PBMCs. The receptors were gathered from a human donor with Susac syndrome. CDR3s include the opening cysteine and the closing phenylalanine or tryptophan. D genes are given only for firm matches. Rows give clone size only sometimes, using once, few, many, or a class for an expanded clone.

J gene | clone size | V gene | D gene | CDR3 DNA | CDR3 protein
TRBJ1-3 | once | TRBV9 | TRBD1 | TGTGCCAGCAGCCCCCCAGGGACAGGGGTAGGGGGAAACACCATATATTTT | CASSPPGTGVGGNTIYF
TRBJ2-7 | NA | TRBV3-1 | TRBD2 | TGTGCCAGCAGCCGTATTGCGGGAGGAGGGTACGAGCAGTACTTC | CASSRIAGGGYEQYF
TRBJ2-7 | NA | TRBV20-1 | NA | TGCAGTGCCCGAGGACTAGTAGAGGGGGGGAGGGAGCAGTACTTC | CSARGLVEGGREQYF
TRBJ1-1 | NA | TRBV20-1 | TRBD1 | TGCAGTGCCAGAAGCGACAGGGGGACCGGTGAAGCTTTCTTT | CSARSDRGTGEAFF
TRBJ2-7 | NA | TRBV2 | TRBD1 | TGTGCCAGCAGCTGGGACAGGAGTTCCTACGAGCAGTACTTC | CASSWDRSSYEQYF
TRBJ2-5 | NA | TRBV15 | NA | TGTGCCACCAGCAGAGATCGGGGGATAGGAGAGACCCAGTACTTC | CATSRDRGIGETQYF
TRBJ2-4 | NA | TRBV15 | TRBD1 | TGTGCCACCAGCAGAAACCGGGACAGGGTCGGAGCCAAAAACATTCAGTACTTC | CATSRNRDRVGAKNIQYF
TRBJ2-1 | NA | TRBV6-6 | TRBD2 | TGTGCCAGCAGTCCGACTAGCGGGAGCTCGGGAAATGAGCAGTTCTTC | CASSPTSGSSGNEQFF
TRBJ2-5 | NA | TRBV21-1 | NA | TGTGCCAGCAGCAAAGGAAGGGGCACCAAGACCCAGTACTTC | CASSKGRGTKTQYF
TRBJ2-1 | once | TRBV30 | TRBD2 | TGTGCCTGGAGTGGGCTAGCGGGAGGGCTCAATGAGCAGTTCTTC | CAWSGLAGGLNEQFF
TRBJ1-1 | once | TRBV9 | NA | TGTGCCAGCAGACACGGAACAGGGAACACTGAAGCTTTCTTT | CASRHGTGNTEAFF
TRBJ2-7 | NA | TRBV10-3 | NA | TGTGCCATCAGTGGATTCCCCGGAGAGATCGACGAGCAGTACTTC | CAISGFPGEIDEQYF
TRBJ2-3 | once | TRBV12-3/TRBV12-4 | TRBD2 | TGTGCCAGCAGTCCAGTAGCGGGAGGTGACACAGATACGCAGTATTTT | CASSPVAGGDTDTQYF
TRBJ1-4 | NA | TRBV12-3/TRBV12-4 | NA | TGTGCCAGCAGTTACACAGGATTTAATGAAAAACTGTTTTTT | CASSYTGFNEKLFF
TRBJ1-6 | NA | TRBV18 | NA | TGTGCCAGCTCACCGGGGCAGGCTACTATTAATTCACCCCTCCACTTT | CASSPGQATINSPLHF
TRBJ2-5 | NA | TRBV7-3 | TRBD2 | TGTGCCAGCAGCCCCCGACTAGCGGGGGACCAAGAGACCCAGTACTTC | CASSPRLAGDQETQYF
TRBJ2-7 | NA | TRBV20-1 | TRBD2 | TGCAGTGCTTCCACCCGACTAGCGGGGGGATACGAGCAGTACTTC | CSASTRLAGGYEQYF
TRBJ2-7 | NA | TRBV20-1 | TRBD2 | TGCAGTGCTAGAGATTGGACTAGCAACGAGCAGTACTTC | CSARDWTSNEQYF
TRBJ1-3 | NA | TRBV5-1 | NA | TGCGCCAGCAGCTTTAACAGGGAAACCACTGGAAACACCATATATTTT | CASSFNRETTGNTIYF
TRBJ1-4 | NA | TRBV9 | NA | TGTGCCAGCAGCAAGGACAGTGCAACTAATGAAAAACTGTTTTTT | CASSKDSATNEKLFF
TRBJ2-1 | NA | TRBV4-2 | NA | TGTGCCAGCAGCCACCCCTGGGCGGTTTGGCAGAATGACAATGAGCAGTTCTTC | CASSHPWAVWQNDNEQFF
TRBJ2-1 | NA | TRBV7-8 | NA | TGTGCCAGCAGCATTTCGGGACGTTACAATGAGCAGTTCTTC | CASSISGRYNEQFF
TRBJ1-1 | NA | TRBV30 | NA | TGTGCCCACACACCGAGGGTGAACACTGAAGCTTTCTTT | CAHTPRVNTEAFF
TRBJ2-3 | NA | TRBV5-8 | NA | TGTGCCAGCGCAAGCGGGTCTAGCACAGATACGCAGTATTTT | CASASGSSTDTQYF
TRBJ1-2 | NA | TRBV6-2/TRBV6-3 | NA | TGTGCCAGCAGTTACGGATGGGGTCAGGGGAGAAACTATGGCTACACCTTC | CASSYGWGQGRNYGYTF
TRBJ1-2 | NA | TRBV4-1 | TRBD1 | TGCGCCAGCAGTCTACCTACGACGACAGGGGACTATGGCTACACCTTC | CASSLPTTTGDYGYTF
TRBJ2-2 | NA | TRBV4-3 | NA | TGCGCCAGCAGCCAAGACGAGAACCTCGTAACCGGGGAGCTGTTTTTT | CASSQDENLVTGELFF
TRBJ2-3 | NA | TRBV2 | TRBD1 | TGTGCCAGCAGGCGACAGGGGGCCTCAGATACGCAGTATTTT | CASRRQGASDTQYF
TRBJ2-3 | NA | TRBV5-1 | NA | TGCGCCAGCAGCACGGACGGGTCTAACACAGATACGCAGTATTTT | CASSTDGSNTDTQYF
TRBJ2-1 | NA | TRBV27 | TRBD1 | TGTGCCAGCAGTTTAAGGGGGCCCGTCTACAATGAGCAGTTCTTC | CASSLRGPVYNEQFF
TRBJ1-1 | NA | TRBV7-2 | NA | TGTGCCAGCAGCCTCTCGCCACTAAACACTGAAGCTTTCTTT | CASSLSPLNTEAFF
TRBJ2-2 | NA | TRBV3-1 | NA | TGTGCCAGCAGCCAAGTGTACGGGGAGCTGTTTTTT | CASSQVYGELFF
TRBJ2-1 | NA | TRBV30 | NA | TGTGCCTGGAGCGCAGGTATCAATGAGCAGTTCTTC | CAWSAGINEQFF
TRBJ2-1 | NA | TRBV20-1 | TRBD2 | TGCAGTGCGAGACCAGCAGCGGGAGTTGAGCAGTTCTTC | CSARPAAGVEQFF
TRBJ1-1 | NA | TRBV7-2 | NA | TGTGCCAGCAGCTTAGCGCTAGCTTACACTGAAGCTTTCTTT | CASSLALAYTEAFF
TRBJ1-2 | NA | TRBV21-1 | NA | TGTGCCAGCAGCAAAGTCGAATGGACAGGTGGCTACACCTTC | CASSKVEWTGGYTF
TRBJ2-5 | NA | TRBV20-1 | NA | TGCAGTGCCTTCAGCAGGGGGGGCCGGGGGAGTAGTCAAGAGACCCAGTACTTC | CSAFSRGGRGSSQETQYF
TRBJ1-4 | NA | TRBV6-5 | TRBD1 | TGTGCCAGCAGTCAGGGGACAGGGGGCAATGAAAAACTGTTTTTT | CASSQGTGGNEKLFF
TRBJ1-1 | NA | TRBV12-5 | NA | TGTGCTAGTGGCTTCACAGTAAACACTGAAGCTTTCTTT | CASGFTVNTEAFF
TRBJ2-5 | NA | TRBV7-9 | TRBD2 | TGTGCCAGCAGCTTACTAGCGGGAGGAGGACGGTTTTTTCTAGAGACCCAGTACTTC | CASSLLAGGGRFFLETQYF
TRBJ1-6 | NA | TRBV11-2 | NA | TGTGCCAGCAGCTTAGAAGGTTCACCCCTCCACTTT | CASSLEGSPLHF
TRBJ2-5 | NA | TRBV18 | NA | TGTGCCAGCTCACCACGGTATGGGGATCAAGAGACCCAGTACTTC | CASSPRYGDQETQYF
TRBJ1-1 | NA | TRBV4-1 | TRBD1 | TGCGCCAGCAGCCGGCCTGACAGGGTCAACACTGAAGCTTTCTTT | CASSRPDRVNTEAFF
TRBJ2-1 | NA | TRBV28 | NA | TGTGCCAGCGGAAATCGAGCTAGCGCCTTCAATGAGCAGTTCTTC | CASGNRASAFNEQFF
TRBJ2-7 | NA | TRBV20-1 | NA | TGCAGTGCTAACGGGGGCAGGAGGTACTACGAGCAGTACTTC | CSANGGRRYYEQYF
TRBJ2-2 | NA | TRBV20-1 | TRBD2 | TGCAGTGCTATGAGGACTAGCGGGAGACCCGGGGAGCTGTTTTTT | CSAMRTSGRPGELFF
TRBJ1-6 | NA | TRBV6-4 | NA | TGTGCCAGCAGTGAACGCCCGCTTAATTCACCCCTCCACTTT | CASSERPLNSPLHF
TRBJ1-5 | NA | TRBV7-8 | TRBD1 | TGTGCCAGCAGCGTAGAACGGACAGGGATAAGTCAGCCCCAGCATTTT | CASSVERTGISQPQHF
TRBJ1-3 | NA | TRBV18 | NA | TGTGCCAGCTCACCCTCGGGGAGCTCTGGAAACACCATATATTTT | CASSPSGSSGNTIYF
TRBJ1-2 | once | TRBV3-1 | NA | TGTGCCAGCAGCCTACAGGATATCTATGGCTACACCTTC | CASSLQDIYGYTF
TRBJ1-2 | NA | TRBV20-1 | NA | TGCAGTGCTAGAACTCCCAGGGTTCGGGATGGCTACACCTTC | CSARTPRVRDGYTF
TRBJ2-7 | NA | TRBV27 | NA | TGTGCCAGCAGCCCAGCGGGCCATTCCTACGAGCAGTACTTC | CASSPAGHSYEQYF
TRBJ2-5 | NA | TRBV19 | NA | TGTGCCAGTAGTGACACGTACCAAGAGACCCAGTACTTC | CASSDTYQETQYF